These 20 T cell receptor beta chains were sequenced from one sample in a study of chronic HIV infection and antiretroviral therapy. TCRdb re-called the 5' RACE reads with MiXCR, one entry per CDR3 protein. Of more than 25,000 distinct CDR3 sequences in the sample, over 7.5% were seen once. The source material was peripheral blood. These TCRs come from an adult who had HIV and had not received antiretroviral therapy, or was an uninfected healthy control (not recorded which).

This clonotype was recorded at least ten times. V usage is TRBV2 and J usage is TRBJ2-7; TRBD2 agrees at 9 bases. The germline V gene has CDR1 SNHLY and CDR2 FYNNEI. This CDR3 contains 15 residues. After removal of 6 bases from V and 7 bases from J, the junction contained 13 bases not matched to a gene. Written as DNA, the CDR3 is TGTGCCAGCAGCAACCCCGGCGGGAGGGCCAGTGAGCAGTACTTC. It is translated as CASSNPGGRASEQYF.

At least ten counts were recorded for this clonotype. This rearrangement joins TRBV12-3 or TRBV12-4 to TRBJ1-1, with D possibly matching TRBD1 (6 bases). V was shortened by 3 bases and J by 4 bases, with 9 bases between the two germline ends. This CDR3 is 13 amino acids long. CDR3 DNA sequence: TGTGCCAGCAGTTTCCTCAGGGGCACTGAAGCTTTCTTT. Its protein product is CASSFLRGTEAFF.

This clonotype was counted at least ten times. The genes are TRBV10-2 and TRBJ1-6; D unclear. Germline assignment: CDR1 WSHSY and CDR2 SAAADI. The CDR3 extends over 15 amino acids. The V gene lost 6 bases and the J gene lost 7 bases, with 16 bases spanning the gap. The CDR3 region has the DNA TGCGCCAGCAGAGCCTCGGACGGGGAGAATTCACCCCTCCACTTT. This encodes CASRASDGENSPLHF.

This clonotype was seen only a few times. This sequence joins TRBV27 and TRBJ1-1; 9 nucleotides align to TRBD1. V was pared by 5 bases and J by 4 bases, with 8 bases of the junction left unmatched. This CDR3 has 15 residues. The germline gives CDR1 MNHEY, CDR2 SMNVEV (reference sequence). This CDR3 is CASSPQGALGTEAFF. CDR3 sequence (DNA): TGTGCCAGCAGTCCACAGGGGGCCCTGGGCACTGAAGCTTTCTTT.

The chain links TRBV18 to TRBJ1-2; D ambiguous. The germline CDR1 and CDR2 sequences are KGHSH and LQKENI. The CDR3 runs 13 residues. Trimming left V 3 bases short and J 6 bases short, with 11 bases between. As DNA, the CDR3 is TGTGCCAGCTCACCGGGCATCTGGAATGGCTACACCTTC. Translated, it gives CASSPGIWNGYTF.

This clonotype has at least ten counts. This rearrangement joins TRBV29-1 to TRBJ2-5; the match to TRBD2 covers 11 bases. CDR1 and CDR2 from the germline V gene are SQVTM and ANQGSEA. This CDR3 comprises 14 residues. V was clipped by 2 bases and J by 2 bases; unmatched bases: 1. The CDR3 coding sequence is TGCAGCGTTGAAACTAGCGGGGGACAAGAGACCCAGTACTTC. The encoded protein is CSVETSGGQETQYF.

The chain is built from TRBV20-1 and TRBJ2-1; 7 bases are a match to TRBD2. V trimming: 0 bases; J trimming: 6 bases; junction bases outside the gene matches: 11. There are 16 residues in the CDR3. Germline CDR1 reads DFQATT; CDR2 reads SNEGSKA (reference sequence). Written as DNA, the CDR3 is TGCAGTGCTAGAGATCTCACAAGCGGGGAAACCAATGAGCAGTTCTTC. Protein: CSARDLTSGETNEQFF.

This clonotype was found a few times. The chain employs TRBV6-5 and TRBJ2-1, with 11 bases that match TRBD2. V shed 3 bases, J shed 9 bases, and the junction held 4 bases outside the gene matches. CDR1 is MNHEY and CDR2 is SVGAGI in the germline V gene. This CDR3 spans 14 amino acids. The CDR3 is CASSYTSGRIEQFF. CDR3 sequence (DNA): TGTGCCAGCAGTTATACTAGCGGGAGAATTGAGCAGTTCTTC.

The chain recombines TRBV7-8 with TRBJ2-7; D tentatively reads TRBD1 or TRBD2 (6 bases each). This CDR3 region has 15 residues. In germline, CDR1 is SGHVS, CDR2 FQNEAQ. The V end was cut by 5 bases, the J end by 5 bases, with 19 bases between. The CDR3 loop reads CASSAPESGAHEQYF. In DNA form, the CDR3 reads TGTGCCAGCAGCGCCCCGGAGTCGGGGGCGCACGAGCAGTACTTC.

This clonotype showed up many times. The J gene is TRBJ2-2, the V gene TRBV25-1; perhaps D is TRBD1 or TRBD2 (6 bases each). Germline CDR1 and CDR2: MGHDK and SYGVNS. Trimming stripped 6 bases from V and 5 bases from J, with 7 bases between. CDR3 length: 12 residues. The DNA of the CDR3 is TGTGCCAGCAGAGGGGGGACCGGGGAGCTGTTTTTT. Amino acid sequence: CASRGGTGELFF.

This clonotype showed up just a few times. The chain employs TRBV20-1 and TRBJ2-1, with TRBD2 identical over 12 bases. Germline V gene sequence: CDR1 DFQATT, CDR2 SNEGSKA (reference sequence). This CDR3 region has 17 residues. With 0 bases clipped from V and 8 bases from J, the junction kept 11 bases outside the gene matches. As DNA, the CDR3 is TGCAGTGCTAGAGATCCGCGACTAGCGGGAGTGAGCTATGAGCAGTTCTTC. Amino acid sequence: CSARDPRLAGVSYEQFF.

This clonotype appeared a few times. The chain couples TRBV27 to TRBJ1-6; tentative D call: TRBD1 (5 bases). The germline V and J ends were trimmed by 5 bases and 10 bases, with 18 bases remaining between them. CDR3 length: 15 residues. Looked up from germline, CDR1 is MNHEY and CDR2 is SMNVEV (reference sequence). The CDR3 reads CASSPWTKGASPLHF. The CDR3 nucleotides read TGTGCCAGCAGTCCCTGGACAAAAGGCGCCTCACCCCTCCACTTT.

There are many counts of this clonotype. This chain uses TRBV3-1 with TRBJ2-1, with 7 bases matching TRBD2. The CDR3 length is 15 residues. CDR1 is LGHDT and CDR2 is YNNKEL in the germline V gene (reference sequence). Trimming at V came to 9 bases and at J to 2 bases, leaving 10 bases not matched to a gene. The CDR3 DNA is TGTGCCAGTTCTTGGGAGGGACTGGCCTACAATGAGCAGTTCTTC. It is translated as CASSWEGLAYNEQFF.

This clonotype was seen only a few times. The chain uses TRBV2 and TRBJ1-1, with 8 bases that match TRBD1. The CDR3 length is 15 residues. Germline V gives CDR1 SNHLY, CDR2 FYNNEI. Losses at the gene ends were 6 bases for V and 5 bases for J; bases not matched to a gene: 11. This CDR3 is CASSGTGTPNTEAFF. As DNA, the CDR3 is TGTGCCAGCAGCGGGACAGGTACGCCCAATACTGAAGCTTTCTTT.

As regards this clonotype: Just one base apart from a much larger clone, this may be a read error. V is TRBV7-2 and J is TRBJ2-3; D assignment may be TRBD1 or TRBD2 (5 bases each). Trimming shortened V by 7 bases and J by 1 base, and 18 bases separated the two germline ends. CDR3 size: 16 residues. Germline V CDR1 and CDR2: SGHTA, FQGNSA. The CDR3 DNA reads TGTGCCAGCACGACGGGGCTTATCTTTGGCACAGATACGCAGTATTTT. It encodes CASTTGLIFGTDTQYF.

The chain joins TRBV6-2 or TRBV6-3 to TRBJ1-5, with D possibly being TRBD1 (5 bases). CDR1 MNHEY and CDR2 SVGEGT come from the germline V gene. The V and J ends lost 4 bases and 0 bases respectively, with 16 bases between them. The CDR3 totals 17 residues. The CDR3 nucleotides read TGTGCCAGCAGTTTACCTCGACAGAGCACTAGCAATCAGCCCCAGCATTTT. Protein sequence: CASSLPRQSTSNQPQHF.

This clonotype was seen only a few times. One end of the junction fails to match germline, which may point to a read error. The chain employs TRBV18 and TRBJ2-2; the D gene is possibly TRBD1 (6 bases). Per germline, CDR1 KGHSH and CDR2 LQKENI. CDR3 length: 17 residues. CDR3 amino acids: CVSSPLTGKSGTGELFF. CDR3 DNA sequence: TGTGTCAGCTCACCGCTTACAGGGAAGTCGGGGACCGGGGAGCTGTTTTTT.

At least ten counts were recorded for this clonotype. The rearrangement uses TRBV15 and TRBJ2-5; no reliable D call. Looked up from germline, CDR1 is LNHNV and CDR2 is YYDKDF (reference sequence). Trimming cost V 3 bases and J 3 bases, with 8 bases left between them. CDR3 length: 13 amino acids. In nucleotides, the CDR3 is TGTGCCACCAGCAGTAGGGCAGAAGAGACCCAGTACTTC. Protein sequence: CATSSRAEETQYF.

This clonotype occurred a few times. V gene TRBV6-5 combines with J gene TRBJ1-6, with D perhaps TRBD1 (6 bases). The V and J ends lost 6 bases and 7 bases respectively, with 25 bases between them. The CDR3 consists of 18 residues. Germline V gene sequence: CDR1 MNHEY, CDR2 SVGAGI. CDR3 region: CASSPRSTHRAVNSPLHF. CDR3 in DNA: TGTGCCAGCAGCCCGCGATCAACCCACAGGGCGGTGAATTCACCCCTCCACTTT.

Here the CDR3 DNA reads TGTGCCAGCAGCCCCGGACAGGGGGTATGGTACGAGCAGTACTTC. Residues: CASSPGQGVWYEQYF. This chain uses TRBV5-5 with TRBJ2-7, with TRBD1 matching 10 bases. V shed 4 bases and J 4 bases; nucleotides not matched to a gene: 8. This CDR3 is built from 15 residues. Germline values: CDR1 SGHKS, CDR2 YYEKEE (reference sequence).